This TCR beta chain was documented in a study of blood T cell repertoires in COVID-19. At the level of the study: Samples of COVID-19 (acute and convalescent) were obtained from the United States, Italy and Spain. Sample material is recorded as cDNA or gDNA derived from T cells, B-cell-depleted T cells, or PBMCs.

This table comes from immunoSEQ multiplex PCR, and its TCRdb copy is limited to in-frame clones, with some not included. This repertoire shows roughly 120,000 clones, less than 80% found once; its top ten account for around 2.3%. In germline, CDR1 is SGHRS, CDR2 YFSETQ. Trimming pared 0 bases from V and 4 bases from J, leaving 10 bases between. This CDR3 contains 14 residues. The source of this sequence is a man aged 50-60 years with acute or convalescent COVID-19. The chain carries TRBV5-1 and TRBJ2-5, with D possibly being TRBD2 (7 bases). Sequences were obtained from peripheral blood. Here the CDR3 DNA reads TGCGCCAGCAGCTTGGAGAGGGGGGGAGAGACCCAGTACTTC. Residues: CASSLERGGETQYF.